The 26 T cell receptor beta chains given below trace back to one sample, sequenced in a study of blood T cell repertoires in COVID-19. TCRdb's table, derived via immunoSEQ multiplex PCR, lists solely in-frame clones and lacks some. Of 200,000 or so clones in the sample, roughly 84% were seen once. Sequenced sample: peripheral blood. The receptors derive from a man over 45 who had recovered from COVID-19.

This CDR3 reads CASRPGLLSTDTQYF. CDR3 nucleotide sequence: TGTGCCAGCAGACCGGGACTATTAAGCACAGATACGCAGTATTTT. V and J are TRBV3-1 (or the pseudogene TRBV3-2) and TRBJ2-3, with 7 bases identical to TRBD2. The trim removed 6 bases at V and 0 bases at J, leaving 6 bases unmatched. CDR3 length: 15 residues. The germline gives CDR1 LGHDT, CDR2 YNNKEL (reference sequence).

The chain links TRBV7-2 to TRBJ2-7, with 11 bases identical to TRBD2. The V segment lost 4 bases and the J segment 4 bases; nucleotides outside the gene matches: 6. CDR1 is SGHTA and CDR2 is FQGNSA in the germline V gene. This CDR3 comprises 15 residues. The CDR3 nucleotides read TGTGCCAGCAGCTCCGCCGGGACTAGCGGTTACGAGCAGTACTTC. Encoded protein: CASSSAGTSGYEQYF. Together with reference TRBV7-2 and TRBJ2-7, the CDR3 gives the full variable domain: GAGVSQSPSNKVTEKGKDVELRCDPISGHTALYWYRQSLGQGLEFLIYFQGNSAPDKSGLPSDRFSAERTGGSVSTLTIQRTQQEDSAVYLCASSSAGTSGYEQYFGPGTRLTVT.

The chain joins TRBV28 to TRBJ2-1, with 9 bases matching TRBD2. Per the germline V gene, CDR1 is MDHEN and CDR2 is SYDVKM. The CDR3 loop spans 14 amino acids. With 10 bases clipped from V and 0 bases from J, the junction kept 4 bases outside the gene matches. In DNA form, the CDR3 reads TGTGCCACTGCGGGGGGGGTCTCCTACAATGAGCAGTTCTTC. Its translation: CATAGGVSYNEQFF. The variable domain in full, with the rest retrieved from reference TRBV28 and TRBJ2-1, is DVKVTQSSRYLVKRTGEKVFLECVQDMDHENMFWYRQDPGLGLRLIYFSYDVKMKEKGDIPEGYSVSREKKERFSLILESASTNQTSMYLCATAGGVSYNEQFFGPGTRLTVL.

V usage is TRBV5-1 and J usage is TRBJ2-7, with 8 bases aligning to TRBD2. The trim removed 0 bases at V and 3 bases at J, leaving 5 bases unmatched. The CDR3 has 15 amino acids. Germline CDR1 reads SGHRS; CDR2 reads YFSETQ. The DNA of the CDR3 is TGCGCCAGCAGCTTGGGCAGCGGGAGAATCTACGAGCAGTACTTC. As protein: CASSLGSGRIYEQYF. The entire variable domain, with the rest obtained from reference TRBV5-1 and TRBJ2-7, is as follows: KAGVTQTPRYLIKTRGQQVTLSCSPISGHRSVSWYQQTPGQGLQFLFEYFSETQRNKGNFPGRFSGRQFSNSRSEMNVSTLELGDSALYLCASSLGSGRIYEQYFGPGTRLTVT.

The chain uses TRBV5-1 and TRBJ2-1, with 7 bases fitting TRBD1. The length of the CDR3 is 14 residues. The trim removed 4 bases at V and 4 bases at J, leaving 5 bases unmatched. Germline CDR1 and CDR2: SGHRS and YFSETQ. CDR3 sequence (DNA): TGCGCCAGCAGCCTACAGGGGCCGTACAATGAGCAGTTCTTC. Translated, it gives CASSLQGPYNEQFF.

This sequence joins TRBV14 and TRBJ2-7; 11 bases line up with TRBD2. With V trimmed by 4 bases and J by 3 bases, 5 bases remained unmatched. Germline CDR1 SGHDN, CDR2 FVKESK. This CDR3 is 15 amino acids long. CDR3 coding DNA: TGTGCCAGCAGCCTACTAGCGGGAGTCAGCTACGAGCAGTACTTC. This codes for CASSLLAGVSYEQYF.

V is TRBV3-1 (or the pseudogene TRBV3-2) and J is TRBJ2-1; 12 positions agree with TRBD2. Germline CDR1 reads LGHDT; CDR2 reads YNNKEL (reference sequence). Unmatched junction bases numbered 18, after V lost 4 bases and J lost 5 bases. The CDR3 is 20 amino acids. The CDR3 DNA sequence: TGTGCCAGCAGCCGTTTTAGGAGGACTAGCGGGGCGAGAGTAGACAATGAGCAGTTCTTC. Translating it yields CASSRFRRTSGARVDNEQFF.

The CDR3 bases are TGTGCCAGCTCACCAATAAGGTTGGCGGGAGGGCCTTCGCCCCGCGAGCAGTACTTC. Its protein is CASSPIRLAGGPSPREQYF. This chain links TRBV18 with TRBJ2-7, with 9 bases matching TRBD2. J gave up 6 bases and V 2 bases, and 20 bases lay outside the gene matches. In germline, CDR1 is KGHSH, CDR2 LQKENI. CDR3 length: 19 residues.

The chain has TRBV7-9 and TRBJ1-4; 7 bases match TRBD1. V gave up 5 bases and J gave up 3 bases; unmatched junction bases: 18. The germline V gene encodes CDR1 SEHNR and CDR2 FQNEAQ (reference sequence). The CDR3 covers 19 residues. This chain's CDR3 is CASSPPRDSFTIANEKLFF. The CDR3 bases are TGTGCCAGCAGCCCCCCCCGGGACAGCTTCACAATAGCTAATGAAAAACTGTTTTTT.

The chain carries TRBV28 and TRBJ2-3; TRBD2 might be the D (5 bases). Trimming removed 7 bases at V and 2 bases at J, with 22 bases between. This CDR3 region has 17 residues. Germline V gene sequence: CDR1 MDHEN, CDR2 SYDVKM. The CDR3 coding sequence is TGTGCCAGCACCCTACATACTAGATCCCCTCCCACAGATACGCAGTATTTT. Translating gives CASTLHTRSPPTDTQYF.

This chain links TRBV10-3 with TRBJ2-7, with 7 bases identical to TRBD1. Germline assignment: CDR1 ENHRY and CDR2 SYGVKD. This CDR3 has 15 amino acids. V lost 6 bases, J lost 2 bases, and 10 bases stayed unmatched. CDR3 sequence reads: CAIRGTATLAYEQYF. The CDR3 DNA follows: TGTGCCATCAGAGGGACAGCTACTCTGGCCTACGAGCAGTACTTC.

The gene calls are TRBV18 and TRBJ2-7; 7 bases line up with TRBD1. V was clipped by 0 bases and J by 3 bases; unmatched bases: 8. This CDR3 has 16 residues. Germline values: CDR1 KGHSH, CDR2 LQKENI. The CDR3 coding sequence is TGTGCCAGCTCACCACCAAACAGGGGATCTCGCTACGAGCAGTACTTC. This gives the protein CASSPPNRGSRYEQYF.

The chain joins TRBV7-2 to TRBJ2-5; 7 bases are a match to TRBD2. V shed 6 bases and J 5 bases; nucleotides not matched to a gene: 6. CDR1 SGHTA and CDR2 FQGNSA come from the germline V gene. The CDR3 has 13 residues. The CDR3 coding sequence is TGTGCCAGCAGGACGGGGGGTTGGGAGACCCAGTACTTC. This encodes CASRTGGWETQYF.

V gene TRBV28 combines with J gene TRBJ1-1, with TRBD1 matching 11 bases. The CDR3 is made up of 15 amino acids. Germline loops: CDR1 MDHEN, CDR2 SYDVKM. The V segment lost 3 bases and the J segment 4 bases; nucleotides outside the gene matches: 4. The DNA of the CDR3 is TGTGCCAGCAGTTTCCCCGGGACAGGGGGCACTGAAGCTTTCTTT. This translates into CASSFPGTGGTEAFF.

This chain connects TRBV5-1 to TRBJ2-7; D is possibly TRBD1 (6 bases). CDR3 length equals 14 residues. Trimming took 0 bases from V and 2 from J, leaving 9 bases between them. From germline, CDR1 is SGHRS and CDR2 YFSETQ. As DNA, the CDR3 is TGCGCCAGCAGCTTGGCGGACAGCACCTACGAGCAGTACTTC. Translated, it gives CASSLADSTYEQYF.

The CDR3 is CASSERTSGGGIREQYF. The CDR3 DNA is TGTGCCAGCAGTGAACGCACTAGCGGGGGGGGTATACGTGAGCAGTACTTC. J is TRBJ2-7 and V is TRBV25-1, with 13 bases fitting TRBD2. The CDR3 runs 17 residues. The germline V gene has CDR1 MGHDK and CDR2 SYGVNS. V was pared by 2 bases and J by 7 bases, with 11 bases of the junction left unmatched.

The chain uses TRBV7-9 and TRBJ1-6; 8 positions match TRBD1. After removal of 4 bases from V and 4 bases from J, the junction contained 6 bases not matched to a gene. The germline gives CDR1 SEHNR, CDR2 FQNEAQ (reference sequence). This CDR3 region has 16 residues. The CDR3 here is CASSYGQGFYNSPLHF. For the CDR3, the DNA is TGTGCCAGCAGCTACGGACAGGGTTTTTATAATTCACCCCTCCACTTT.

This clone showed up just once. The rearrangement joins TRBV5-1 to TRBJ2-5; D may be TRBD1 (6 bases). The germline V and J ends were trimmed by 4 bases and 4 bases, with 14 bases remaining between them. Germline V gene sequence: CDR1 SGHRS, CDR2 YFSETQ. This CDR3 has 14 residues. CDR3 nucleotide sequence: TGCGCCAGCAGCCCTAACCTCAGGGGAGAGACCCAGTACTTC. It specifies CASSPNLRGETQYF. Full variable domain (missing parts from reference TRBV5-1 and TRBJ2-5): KAGVTQTPRYLIKTRGQQVTLSCSPISGHRSVSWYQQTPGQGLQFLFEYFSETQRNKGNFPGRFSGRQFSNSRSEMNVSTLELGDSALYLCASSPNLRGETQYFGPGTRLLVL.

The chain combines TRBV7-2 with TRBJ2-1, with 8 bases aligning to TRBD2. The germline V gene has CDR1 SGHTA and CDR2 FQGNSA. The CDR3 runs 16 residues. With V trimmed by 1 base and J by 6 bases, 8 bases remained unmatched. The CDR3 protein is CASSLGGTRTGNEQFF. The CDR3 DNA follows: TGTGCCAGCAGCTTAGGGGGGACTAGGACGGGCAATGAGCAGTTCTTC.

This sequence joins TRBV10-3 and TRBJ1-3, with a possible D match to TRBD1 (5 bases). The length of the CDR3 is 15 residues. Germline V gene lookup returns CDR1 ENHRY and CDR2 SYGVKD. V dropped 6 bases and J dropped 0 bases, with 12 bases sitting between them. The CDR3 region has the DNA TGTGCCATCAGGAGACAGTCGATCTCTGGAAACACCATATATTTT. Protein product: CAIRRQSISGNTIYF.

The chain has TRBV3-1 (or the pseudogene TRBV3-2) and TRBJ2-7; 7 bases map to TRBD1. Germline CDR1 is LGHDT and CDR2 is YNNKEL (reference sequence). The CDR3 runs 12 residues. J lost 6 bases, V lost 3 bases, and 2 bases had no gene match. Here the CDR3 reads CASSQTGREQYF. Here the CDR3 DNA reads TGTGCCAGCAGCCAGACAGGGCGCGAGCAGTACTTC.

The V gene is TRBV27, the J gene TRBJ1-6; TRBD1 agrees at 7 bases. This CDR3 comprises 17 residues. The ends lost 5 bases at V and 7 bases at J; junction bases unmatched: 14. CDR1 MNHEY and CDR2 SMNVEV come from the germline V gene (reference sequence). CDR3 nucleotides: TGTGCCAGCAGTAAAAGAGCCTCAGGAGGGGGCAATTCACCCCTCCACTTT. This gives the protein CASSKRASGGGNSPLHF.

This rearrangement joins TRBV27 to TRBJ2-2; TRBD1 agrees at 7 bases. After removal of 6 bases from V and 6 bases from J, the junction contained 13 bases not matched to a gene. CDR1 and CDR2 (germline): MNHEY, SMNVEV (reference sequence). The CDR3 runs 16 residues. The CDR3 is CASRGPAYRGPGELFF. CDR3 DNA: TGTGCCAGCAGAGGGCCAGCGTACAGGGGTCCCGGGGAGCTGTTTTTT.

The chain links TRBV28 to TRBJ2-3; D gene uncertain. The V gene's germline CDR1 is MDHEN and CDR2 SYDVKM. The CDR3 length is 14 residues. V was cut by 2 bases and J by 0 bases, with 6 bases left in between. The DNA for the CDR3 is TGTGCCAGCAGTTTACAAATTAGCACAGATACGCAGTATTTT. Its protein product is CASSLQISTDTQYF.

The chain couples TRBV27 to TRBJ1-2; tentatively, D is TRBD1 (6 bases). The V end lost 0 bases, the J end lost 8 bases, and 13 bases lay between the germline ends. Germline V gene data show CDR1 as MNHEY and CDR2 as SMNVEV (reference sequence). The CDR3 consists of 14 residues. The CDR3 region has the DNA TGTGCCAGCAGTTTATCAGGGGGGGCATGGGGCTACACCTTC. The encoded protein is CASSLSGGAWGYTF.

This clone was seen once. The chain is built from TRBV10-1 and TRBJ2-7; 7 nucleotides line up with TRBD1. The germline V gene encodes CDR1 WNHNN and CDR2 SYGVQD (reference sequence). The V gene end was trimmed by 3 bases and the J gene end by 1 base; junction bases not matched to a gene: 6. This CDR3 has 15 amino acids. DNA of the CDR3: TGCGCCAGCAGTGACCCGGGACAGAGATCCTACGAGCAGTACTTC. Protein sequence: CASSDPGQRSYEQYF.